The following is a TCR beta chain sequence with its context. The antigen is undetermined. The source of the sample is a study of cytomegalovirus exposure and HLA in healthy donors. Study results and limitations: Based on reports, TCR beta sequences accurately predicted HLA-A and HLA-B alleles for most subjects. Several of the most significant clusters appeared, in a later analysis, to be linked to common viral pathogens. Within a later analysis, the majority of CMV-associated TCR beta chains appeared HLA-restricted.

PCR amplification relied on 60 Vbeta primers (plus 13 Jbeta primers). TCRdb's table, derived via immunoSEQ multiplex PCR, lists solely in-frame clones and lacks some. This sample has 100,000 to 150,000 clones, with under 20% found just once. After removal of 6 bases from V and 3 bases from J, the junction contained 11 bases not matched to a gene. CDR1 and CDR2 (germline): MDHEN, SYDVKM. The CDR3 is made up of 16 amino acids. The source material was PBMCs. The receptor comes from a female donor in good health and CMV-seropositive. The V call is TRBV28, the J call TRBJ1-2; 9 bases agree with TRBD1. As DNA, the CDR3 is TGTGCCAGCAGAGAGCATGGACAGGGGATGGACTATGGCTACACCTTC. This encodes CASREHGQGMDYGYTF.